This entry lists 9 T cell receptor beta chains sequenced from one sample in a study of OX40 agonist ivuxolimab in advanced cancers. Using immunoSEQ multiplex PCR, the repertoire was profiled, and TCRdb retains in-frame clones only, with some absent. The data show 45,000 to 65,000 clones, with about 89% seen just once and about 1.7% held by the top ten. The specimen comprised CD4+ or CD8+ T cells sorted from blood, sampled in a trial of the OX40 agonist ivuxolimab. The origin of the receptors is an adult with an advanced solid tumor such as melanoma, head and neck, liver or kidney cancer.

CDR3 sequence reads: CAWSVGPNTEAFF. CDR3 nucleotides: TGTGCCTGGAGTGTAGGGCCTAACACTGAAGCTTTCTTT. The chain carries TRBV30 and TRBJ1-1; D not certain. Trimming took 0 bases from V and 2 from J, leaving 7 bases between them. Germline CDR1 GTSNPN, CDR2 SVGIG (reference sequence). The CDR3 runs to 13 residues.

CDR3 residues: CAISEGQGYSNQPQHF. The CDR3 DNA follows: TGTGCCATCAGTGAGGGACAGGGGTATAGCAATCAGCCCCAGCATTTT. The V and J genes are TRBV10-3 and TRBJ1-5; TRBD1 matches at 9 bases. This CDR3 has 16 residues. With V trimmed by 2 bases and J by 0 bases, 2 bases remained unmatched. The germline V gene has CDR1 ENHRY and CDR2 SYGVKD.

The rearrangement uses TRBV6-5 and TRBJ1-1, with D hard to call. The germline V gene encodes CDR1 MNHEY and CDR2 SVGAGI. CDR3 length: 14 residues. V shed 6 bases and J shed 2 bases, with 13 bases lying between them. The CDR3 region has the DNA TGTGCCAGCAGCAGTTACGTGGGAAACACTGAAGCTTTCTTT. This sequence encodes CASSSYVGNTEAFF.

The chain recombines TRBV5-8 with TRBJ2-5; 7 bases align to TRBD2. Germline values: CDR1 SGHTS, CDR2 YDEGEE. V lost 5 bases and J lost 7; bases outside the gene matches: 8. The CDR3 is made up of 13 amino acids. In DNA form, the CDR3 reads TGTGCCAGCAGTATGGGGGAGGGGAGGACCCAGTACTTC. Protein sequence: CASSMGEGRTQYF.

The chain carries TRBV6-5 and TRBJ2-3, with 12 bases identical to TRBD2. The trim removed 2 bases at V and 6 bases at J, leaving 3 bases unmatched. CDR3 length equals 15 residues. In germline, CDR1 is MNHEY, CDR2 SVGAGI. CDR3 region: CASSYRLAGADTQYF. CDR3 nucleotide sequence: TGTGCCAGCAGTTACCGACTAGCGGGAGCCGATACGCAGTATTTT.

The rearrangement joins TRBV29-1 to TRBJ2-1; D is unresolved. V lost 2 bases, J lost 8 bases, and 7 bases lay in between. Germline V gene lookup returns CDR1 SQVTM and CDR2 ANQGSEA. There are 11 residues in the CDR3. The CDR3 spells CSVETIHEQFF. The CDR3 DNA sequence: TGCAGCGTTGAAACTATACATGAGCAGTTCTTC.

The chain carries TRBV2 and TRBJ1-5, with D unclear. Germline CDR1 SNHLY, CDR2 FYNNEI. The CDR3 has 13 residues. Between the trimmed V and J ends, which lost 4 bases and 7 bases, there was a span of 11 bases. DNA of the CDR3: TGTGCCAGCAGTGCAGGTCGGGAACAGCCCCAGCATTTT. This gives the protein CASSAGREQPQHF. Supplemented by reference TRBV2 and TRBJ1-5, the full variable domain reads EPEVTQTPSHQVTQMGQEVILRCVPISNHLYFYWYRQILGQKVEFLVSFYNNEISEKSEIFDDQFSVERPDGSNFTLKIRSTKLEDSAMYFCASSAGREQPQHFGDGTRLSIL.

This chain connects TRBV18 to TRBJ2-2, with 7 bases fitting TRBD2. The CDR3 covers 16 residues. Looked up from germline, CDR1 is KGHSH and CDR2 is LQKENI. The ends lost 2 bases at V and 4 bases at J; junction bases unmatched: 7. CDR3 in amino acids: CASSPESSGVTGELFF. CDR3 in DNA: TGTGCCAGCTCACCAGAATCAAGCGGGGTCACCGGGGAGCTGTTTTTT. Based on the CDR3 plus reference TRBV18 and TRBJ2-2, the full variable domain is NAGVMQNPRHLVRRRGQEARLRCSPMKGHSHVYWYRQLPEEGLKFMVYLQKENIIDESGMPKERFSAEFPKEGPSILRIQQVVRGDSAAYFCASSPESSGVTGELFFGEGSRLTVL.

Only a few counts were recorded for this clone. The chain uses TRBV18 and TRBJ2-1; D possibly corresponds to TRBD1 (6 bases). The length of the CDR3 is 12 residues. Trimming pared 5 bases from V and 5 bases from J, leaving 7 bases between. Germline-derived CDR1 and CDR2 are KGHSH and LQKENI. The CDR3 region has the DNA TGTGCCAGCTCAGGACAGAACAATGAGCAGTTCTTC. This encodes CASSGQNNEQFF.